The following is a TCR beta chain sequence with its context. This entry is derived from a study of T cell changes during pregnancy in multiple sclerosis. Germline CDR1 GTSNPN, CDR2 SVGIG (reference sequence). The CDR3 has 11 residues. V lost 1 base and J lost 2, with 3 bases in between. Sequencing used immunoSEQ multiplex PCR; TCRdb keeps in-frame clones, though not all of them. In the table there are roughly 110,000 clones, about 90% of which are singletons. The sequencing here drew on peripheral blood, taken before pregnancy. This sequence joins TRBV30 and TRBJ2-7, with D unresolved. The sequence was obtained from a female donor with multiple sclerosis, enrolled in a pregnancy study. For the CDR3, the DNA is TGTGCCTGGAGTGAGCCCTACGAGCAGTACTTC. It yields the protein CAWSEPYEQYF.